The subject of this entry is one T cell receptor beta chain. The entry originates in a study of blood T cell repertoires in COVID-19. Study in general: Acute and convalescent COVID-19 samples came from the United States, Italy and Spain. Sources were T cells, B-cell-depleted T cells, or PBMCs; the material itself was cDNA or gDNA.

Authors' methods: Amplification from reference gene primers served as the basis for estimated nucleated cell counts. TCRdb keeps only in-frame clones here, not all; method: immunoSEQ multiplex PCR. V and J calls and clone size come straight from that table; D and trimming were deduced from the DNA. The sample yields over 200,000 clones, around four fifths seen once. The sequence was collected from a woman between 50 and 59 years old with acute or convalescent COVID-19. The sample comprised peripheral blood.

CDR3 protein: CASRGTGTEAFF. The CDR3 DNA follows: TGTGCCAGCAGGGGTACAGGGACTGAAGCTTTCTTT. The chain uses TRBV28 and TRBJ1-1, with a weak D call TRBD1 (6 bases). V was cut by 6 bases and J by 5 bases, with 10 bases left in between. The germline gives CDR1 MDHEN, CDR2 SYDVKM. This CDR3 is built from 12 residues.